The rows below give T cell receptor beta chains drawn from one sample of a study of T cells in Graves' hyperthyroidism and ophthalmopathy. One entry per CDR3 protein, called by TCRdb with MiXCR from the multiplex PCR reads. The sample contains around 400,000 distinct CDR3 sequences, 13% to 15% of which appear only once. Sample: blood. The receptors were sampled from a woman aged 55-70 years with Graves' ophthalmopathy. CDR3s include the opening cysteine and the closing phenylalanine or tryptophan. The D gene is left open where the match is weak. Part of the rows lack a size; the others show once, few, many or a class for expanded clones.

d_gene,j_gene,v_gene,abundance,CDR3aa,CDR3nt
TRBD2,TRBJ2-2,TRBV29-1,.,CSVSRPAGGSAGELFF,TGCAGCGTTTCCCGACCCGCCGGGGGGTCGGCCGGGGAGCTGTTTTTT
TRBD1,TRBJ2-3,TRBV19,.,CASMPLDRETDTQYF,TGTGCCAGTATGCCGCTGGACAGGGAAACAGATACGCAGTATTTT
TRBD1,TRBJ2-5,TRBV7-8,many,CASRRGQGYQETQYF,TGTGCCAGCAGGCGGGGACAGGGGTACCAAGAGACCCAGTACTTC
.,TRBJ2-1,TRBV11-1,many,CASSPDTGSLGNNEQFF,TGTGCCAGCAGCCCAGATACCGGGAGTCTGGGCAACAATGAGCAGTTCTTC
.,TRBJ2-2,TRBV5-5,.,CASSLAAGYYTGELFF,TGTGCCAGCAGCTTGGCGGCGGGTTATTACACCGGGGAGCTGTTTTTT
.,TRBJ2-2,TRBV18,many,CASSLRDTYTGELFF,TGTGCCAGCTCACTCCGGGACACTTACACCGGGGAGCTGTTTTTT
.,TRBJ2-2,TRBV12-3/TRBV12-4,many,CASSLEGFYGELFF,TGTGCCAGCAGTTTAGAAGGTTTTTACGGGGAGCTGTTTTTT
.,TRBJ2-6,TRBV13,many,CASSLTGSSGANVLTF,TGTGCCAGCAGCTTAACGGGCAGCTCTGGGGCCAACGTCCTGACTTTC
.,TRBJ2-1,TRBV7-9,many,CASSLALRNGDEQFF,TGTGCCAGCAGCTTAGCGCTAAGAAATGGGGATGAGCAGTTCTTC
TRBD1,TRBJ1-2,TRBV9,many,CASSPYEGWTGNGYTF,TGTGCCAGCAGTCCCTATGAGGGGTGGACAGGGAATGGCTACACCTTC
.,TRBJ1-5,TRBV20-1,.,CSAEGFLGGQPQHF,TGCAGTGCAGAAGGATTTCTGGGGGGGCAGCCCCAGCATTTT
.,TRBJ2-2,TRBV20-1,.,CSATTGRGPGELFF,TGCAGTGCCACGACAGGGCGGGGTCCCGGGGAGCTGTTTTTT
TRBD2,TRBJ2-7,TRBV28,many,CASVGTSGSRYEQYF,TGTGCCAGCGTGGGGACTAGCGGGAGTAGGTACGAGCAGTACTTC
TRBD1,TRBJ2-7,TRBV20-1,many,CSARLMDRGYEQYF,TGCAGTGCTAGATTAATGGACAGGGGCTACGAGCAGTACTTC
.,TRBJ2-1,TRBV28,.,CASSSSGQGVNEQFF,.
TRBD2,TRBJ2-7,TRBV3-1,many,CASSPARGRSHEQYF,TGTGCCAGCAGCCCCGCCCGCGGGAGGAGCCACGAGCAGTACTTC
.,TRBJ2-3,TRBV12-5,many,CASGLGPPTTDTQYF,TGTGCTAGTGGTTTGGGGCCGCCGACCACAGATACGCAGTATTTT
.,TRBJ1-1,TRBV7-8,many,CASSPGASTYTEAFF,TGTGCCAGCAGTCCGGGGGCTTCTACATATACTGAAGCTTTCTTT
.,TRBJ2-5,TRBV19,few,CASSIGNRVGETQYF,TGTGCCAGTAGTATAGGAAACAGGGTAGGGGAGACCCAGTACTTC
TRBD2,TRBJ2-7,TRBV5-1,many,CASSSGLAGGVGYEQYF,TGCGCCAGCAGCTCGGGACTAGCGGGAGGCGTCGGCTACGAGCAGTACTTC
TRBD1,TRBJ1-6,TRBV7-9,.,CASSLPTGGKAPLHF,TGTGCCAGCAGCTTACCTACAGGGGGCAAGGCACCCCTCCACTTT
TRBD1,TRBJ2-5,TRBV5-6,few,CASSRDREWGETQYF,TGTGCCAGCAGCCGAGACAGGGAGTGGGGAGAGACCCAGTACTTC
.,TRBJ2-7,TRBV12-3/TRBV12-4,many,CASSLSSESREQYF,TGTGCCAGCAGTTTGAGTAGCGAATCTCGAGAGCAGTACTTC
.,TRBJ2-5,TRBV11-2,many,CASSLDQWQETQYF,TGTGCCAGCAGCTTAGATCAGTGGCAAGAGACCCAGTACTTC
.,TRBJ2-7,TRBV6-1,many,CASSEQGTYEQYF,TGTGCCAGCAGTGAACAGGGGACCTACGAGCAGTACTTC
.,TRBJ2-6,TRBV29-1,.,CSVEDRRSGANVLTF,TGCAGCGTTGAAGATCGGCGATCAGGGGCCAACGTCCTGACTTTC
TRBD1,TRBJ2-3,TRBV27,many,CASRDRGASTDTQYF,TGTGCCAGCAGGGACAGGGGCGCTAGCACAGATACGCAGTATTTT
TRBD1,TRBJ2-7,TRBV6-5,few,CASSYRDRGLYEQYF,TGTGCCAGCAGTTACAGGGACAGGGGGCTGTACGAGCAGTACTTC
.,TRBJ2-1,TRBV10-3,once,CASTPGGTGSYNEQFF,TGTGCCAGCACCCCCGGGGGGACAGGTTCCTACAATGAGCAGTTCTTC
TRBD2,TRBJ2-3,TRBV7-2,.,CASSERASGRTDTQYF,TGTGCCAGCAGCGAGCGGGCTAGCGGGAGGACAGATACGCAGTATTTT
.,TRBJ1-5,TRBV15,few,CATSAHDRGSNQPQHF,TGTGCCACCAGCGCACACGACCGGGGGAGCAATCAGCCCCAGCATTTT
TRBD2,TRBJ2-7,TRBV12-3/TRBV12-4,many,CASSSLPSGRAIYEQYF,TGTGCCAGCAGTTCCCTCCCGAGCGGGAGGGCTATCTACGAGCAGTACTTC
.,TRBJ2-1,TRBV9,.,CASSVQQHNERFF,TGTGCCAGCAGCGTACAGCAACACAATGAGCGGTTCTTC
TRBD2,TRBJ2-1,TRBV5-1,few,CASSLGTGTSRYSYNEQFF,TGCGCCAGCAGCCTAGGAACGGGGACTAGCCGTTACTCCTACAATGAGCAGTTCTTC
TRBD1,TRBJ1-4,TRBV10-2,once,CATQIGTGEKLFF,TGCGCCACCCAAATTGGGACAGGCGAAAAACTGTTTTTT
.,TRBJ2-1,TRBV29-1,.,CSVGDRYNEQFF,TGCAGCGTTGGGGACCGCTACAATGAGCAGTTCTTC
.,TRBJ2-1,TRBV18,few,CASSPPGGRNYEQFF,TGTGCCAGCTCACCCCCCGGGGGGCGGAATTATGAGCAGTTCTTC
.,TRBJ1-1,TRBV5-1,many,CASRPDGMNTEAFF,TGCGCCAGCAGACCCGACGGGATGAACACTGAAGCTTTCTTT
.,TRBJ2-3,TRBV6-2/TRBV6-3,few,CASRRETLTDTQYF,TGTGCCAGCAGAAGGGAAACTCTCACAGATACGCAGTATTTT
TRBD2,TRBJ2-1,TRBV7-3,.,CASSFASGRNNEQFF,TGTGCCAGCAGCTTCGCTAGCGGGAGGAACAATGAGCAGTTCTTC
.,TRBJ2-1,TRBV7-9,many,CASSSGIDEQFF,TGTGCCAGCAGCTCAGGGATCGATGAGCAGTTCTTC
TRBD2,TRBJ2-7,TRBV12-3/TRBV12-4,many,CASSLLAGVGYEQYF,TGTGCCAGCAGTTTACTAGCGGGAGTGGGGTACGAGCAGTACTTC
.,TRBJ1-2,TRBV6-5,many,CASSYSRQVDYGYTF,TGTGCCAGCAGTTACTCCAGACAGGTTGACTATGGCTACACCTTC
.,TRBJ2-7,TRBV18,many,CASSRTGLAYEQYF,TGTGCCAGCTCCCGAACGGGTCTGGCCTACGAGCAGTACTTC
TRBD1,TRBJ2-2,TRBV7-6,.,CASSPGTGRNTGELFF,TGTGCCAGCAGCCCGGGGACAGGGAGGAACACCGGGGAGCTGTTTTTT
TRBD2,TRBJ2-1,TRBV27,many,CASSIGTSGSWTPEQFF,TGTGCCAGCAGTATCGGGACTAGCGGGAGTTGGACCCCAGAGCAGTTCTTC
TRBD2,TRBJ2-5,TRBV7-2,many,CASSFAGLAGGETQYF,TGTGCCAGCAGCTTCGCGGGACTAGCGGGAGGAGAGACCCAGTACTTC
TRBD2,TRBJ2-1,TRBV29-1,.,CSVAPAAGGPGEQFF,TGCAGCGTCGCCCCTGCCGCGGGAGGGCCGGGGGAGCAGTTCTTC
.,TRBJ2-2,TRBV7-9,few,CASSTVGMSTGELFF,TGTGCCAGCAGTACAGTGGGGATGAGCACCGGGGAGCTGTTTTTT
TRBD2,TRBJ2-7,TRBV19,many,CASSIAGLAGSSYEQYF,TGTGCCAGTAGTATAGCTGGACTAGCGGGTTCTTCCTACGAGCAGTACTTC
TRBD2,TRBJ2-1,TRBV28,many,CASGRAAYNEQFF,TGTGCCAGCGGGAGGGCCGCCTACAATGAGCAGTTCTTC
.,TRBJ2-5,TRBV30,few,CAWSGGWGSGQETQYF,TGTGCCTGGAGTGGGGGTTGGGGTAGCGGCCAAGAGACCCAGTACTTC
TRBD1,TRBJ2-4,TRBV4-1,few,CASSQEKGQALAKNIQYF,TGCGCCAGCAGCCAAGAAAAGGGACAGGCGCTAGCCAAAAACATTCAGTACTTC
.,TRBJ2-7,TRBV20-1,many,CSASWSVKGVYEQYF,TGCAGTGCTAGCTGGTCGGTCAAGGGGGTCTACGAGCAGTACTTC